This note documents a single TCR beta chain sequence. The CDR3 is 14 residues long. The germline V gene encodes CDR1 SNHLY and CDR2 FYNNEI. V shed 6 bases and J 4 bases; nucleotides not matched to a gene: 6. The sample belongs to a study of blood T cell repertoires in COVID-19. On the study more broadly: Samples taken during acute and convalescent COVID-19 were collected in the United States, Italy and Spain. Sources were T cells, B-cell-depleted T cells, or PBMCs; the material itself was cDNA or gDNA.

How the authors handled the data: Estimated nucleated cell counts came from reference gene primer amplification. Only in-frame clones appear in the TCRdb table, and some are missing; sequencing was by immunoSEQ multiplex PCR. The V and J calls and the clone size are those of that table, but D and trimming were determined from the DNA. The data show around 140,000 clones, about four fifths seen once. Material for sequencing was peripheral blood. The chain combines TRBV2 with TRBJ2-1, with 7 nucleotides matching TRBD2. The TCR comes from a human donor in a cohort sampled during active COVID-19. The CDR3 loop is CASSRTRLYNEQFF. DNA for the CDR3: TGTGCCAGCAGCCGGACTAGACTGTACAATGAGCAGTTCTTC.